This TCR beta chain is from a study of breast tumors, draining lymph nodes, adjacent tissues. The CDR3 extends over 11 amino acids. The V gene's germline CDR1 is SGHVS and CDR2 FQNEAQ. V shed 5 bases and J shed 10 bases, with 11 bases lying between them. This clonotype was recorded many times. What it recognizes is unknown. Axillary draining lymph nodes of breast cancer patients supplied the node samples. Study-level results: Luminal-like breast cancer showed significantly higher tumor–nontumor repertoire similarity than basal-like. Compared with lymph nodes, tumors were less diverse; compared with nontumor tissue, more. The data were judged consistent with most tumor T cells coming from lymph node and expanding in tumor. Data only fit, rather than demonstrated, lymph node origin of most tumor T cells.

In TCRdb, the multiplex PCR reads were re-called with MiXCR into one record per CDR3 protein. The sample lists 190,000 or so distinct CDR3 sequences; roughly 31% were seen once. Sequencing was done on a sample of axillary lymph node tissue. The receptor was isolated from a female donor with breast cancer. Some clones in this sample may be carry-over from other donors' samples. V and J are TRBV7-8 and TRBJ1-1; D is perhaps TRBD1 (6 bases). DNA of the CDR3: TGTGCCAGCAGCCTCTTGGGGGCAGCTTTCTTT. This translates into CASSLLGAAFF.